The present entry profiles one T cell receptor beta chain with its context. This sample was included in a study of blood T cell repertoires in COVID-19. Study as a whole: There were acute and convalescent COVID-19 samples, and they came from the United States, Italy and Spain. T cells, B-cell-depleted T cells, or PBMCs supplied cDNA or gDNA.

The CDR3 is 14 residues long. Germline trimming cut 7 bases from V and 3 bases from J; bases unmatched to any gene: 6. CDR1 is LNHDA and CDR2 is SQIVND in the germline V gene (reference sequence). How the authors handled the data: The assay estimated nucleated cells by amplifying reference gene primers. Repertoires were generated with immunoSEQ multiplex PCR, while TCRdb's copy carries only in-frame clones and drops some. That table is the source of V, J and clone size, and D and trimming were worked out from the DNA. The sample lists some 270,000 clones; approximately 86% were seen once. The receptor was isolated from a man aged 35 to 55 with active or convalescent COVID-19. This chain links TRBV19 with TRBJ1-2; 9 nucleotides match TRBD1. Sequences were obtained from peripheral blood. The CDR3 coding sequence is TGTGCCAGTACCTCCGGGACAGGGTACTATGGCTACACCTTC. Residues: CASTSGTGYYGYTF.